This entry lists 32 T cell receptor beta chains sequenced from one sample in a study of blood T cell repertoires in COVID-19. Repertoires were generated with immunoSEQ multiplex PCR, while TCRdb's copy carries only in-frame clones and drops some. In the table there are fewer than 85,000 clones, about four fifths of which are singletons. Sequences were obtained from peripheral blood. All receptors derive from a woman older than 75 with active or convalescent COVID-19.

This clone was detected only a few times. The chain uses TRBV28 and TRBJ2-7; 10 nucleotides agree with TRBD1. The V gene's germline CDR1 is MDHEN and CDR2 SYDVKM. CDR3 size: 17 residues. The trim removed 7 bases at V and 3 bases at J, leaving 15 bases unmatched. DNA of the CDR3: TGTGCCAGCAAGGAACTCCCGGGACAGGGGACTTTCTACGAGCAGTACTTC. Protein sequence: CASKELPGQGTFYEQYF.

This clone was picked up a small number of times. This chain connects TRBV2 to TRBJ2-5, with D perhaps TRBD2 (6 bases). CDR3 length equals 13 residues. V lost 3 bases and J 5 bases, leaving 10 bases between the germline ends. Germline CDR1 is SNHLY and CDR2 is FYNNEI. The CDR3: CASSDSGRETQYF. In DNA form, the CDR3 reads TGTGCCAGCAGTGACTCAGGGAGGGAGACCCAGTACTTC.

This chain connects TRBV3-1 (or the pseudogene TRBV3-2) to TRBJ2-3; TRBD2 is a possible D gene (5 bases). The ends were cut back, 4 bases at V and 0 bases at J, with 5 bases in the middle. The CDR3 runs to 13 residues. Germline lookup yields CDR1 LGHDT and CDR2 YNNKEL (reference sequence). CDR3 nucleotide sequence: TGTGCCAGCAGCCGGACTAGCACAGATACGCAGTATTTT. Translating gives CASSRTSTDTQYF.

The chain combines TRBV6-2 or TRBV6-3 with TRBJ1-1; 8 bases map to TRBD1. The CDR3 runs 15 residues. The V gene's germline CDR1 is MNHEY and CDR2 SVGEGT. V trimming: 0 bases; J trimming: 6 bases; junction bases outside the gene matches: 6. DNA of the CDR3: TGTGCCAGCAGTTACTCGGGCAGGGGGCGCGCTGAAGCTTTCTTT. Its protein product is CASSYSGRGRAEAFF.

V gene TRBV5-1 combines with J gene TRBJ2-7; weak D call: TRBD1 (6 bases). The germline CDR1 and CDR2 sequences are SGHRS and YFSETQ. V was cut by 6 bases and J by 3 bases, with 19 bases left in between. The CDR3 totals 15 residues. The CDR3 here is CASTLSQGIGYEQYF. CDR3 DNA: TGCGCCAGCACCCTAAGTCAGGGGATAGGCTACGAGCAGTACTTC. The full variable domain, with the rest looked up from reference TRBV5-1 and TRBJ2-7, is KAGVTQTPRYLIKTRGQQVTLSCSPISGHRSVSWYQQTPGQGLQFLFEYFSETQRNKGNFPGRFSGRQFSNSRSEMNVSTLELGDSALYLCASTLSQGIGYEQYFGPGTRLTVT.

The V and J genes are TRBV21-1 and TRBJ2-4; TRBD2 is the table's D call, not checked against the DNA. TRBV21-1 is classified as a pseudogene. CDR3 length equals 17 residues. DNA for the CDR3: TGTGCCAGCAGCACTAGCGGCAAAAGAAGAGCCAAAAACATTCAGTACTTC. Translating gives CASSTSGKRRAKNIQYF.

The V gene is TRBV6-5, the J gene TRBJ2-7; tentative D call: TRBD2 (7 bases). Trimming took 3 bases from V and 3 from J, leaving 12 bases between them. Germline CDR1 reads MNHEY; CDR2 reads SVGAGI. The CDR3 consists of 14 residues. Written as DNA, the CDR3 is TGTGCCAGCAGTTATCAGGGGAGGGACTACGAGCAGTACTTC. As protein: CASSYQGRDYEQYF.

This chain links TRBV27 with TRBJ2-2; TRBD1 matches at 8 bases. CDR3 length: 15 residues. V lost 7 bases to trimming and J lost 5 bases; unmatched junction nucleotides: 9. Germline V gene lookup returns CDR1 MNHEY and CDR2 SMNVEV (reference sequence). CDR3 DNA: TGTGCCAGCACCTCGGACAGGGCTTTTACCGGGGAGCTGTTTTTT. It codes for CASTSDRAFTGELFF.

The CDR3 is CSVELAGADTQYF. CDR3 nucleotide sequence: TGCAGCGTTGAACTAGCGGGGGCAGATACGCAGTATTTT. This chain connects TRBV29-1 to TRBJ2-3; 10 bases are a match to TRBD2. The CDR3 is 13 amino acids. Germline CDR1 SQVTM, CDR2 ANQGSEA. Trimming cost V 2 bases and J 4 bases; bases outside gene matches: 0.

The chain has TRBV6-2 or TRBV6-3 and TRBJ1-1; D gene unclear. Germline V gives CDR1 MNHEY, CDR2 SVGEGT. V was shortened by 2 bases and J by 7 bases, with 11 bases between the two germline ends. The CDR3 has 13 amino acids. CDR3 sequence (DNA): TGTGCCAGCAGTTACGGAGGGAAGGGTGAAGCTTTCTTT. Translated: CASSYGGKGEAFF.

This chain joins TRBV7-2 and TRBJ2-5; TRBD1 aligns across 10 bases. Trimming removed 5 bases from V and 3 bases from J; junction bases left unmatched: 3. CDR1 and CDR2 from the germline V gene are SGHTA and FQGNSA. CDR3 size: 14 residues. CDR3 residues: CASSRDRGKETQYF. The CDR3 region has the DNA TGTGCCAGCAGCCGGGACAGGGGAAAAGAGACCCAGTACTTC. The whole variable domain, remainder taken from reference TRBV7-2 and TRBJ2-5, is GAGVSQSPSNKVTEKGKDVELRCDPISGHTALYWYRQSLGQGLEFLIYFQGNSAPDKSGLPSDRFSAERTGGSVSTLTIQRTQQEDSAVYLCASSRDRGKETQYFGPGTRLLVL.

This chain uses TRBV15 with TRBJ1-3; unclear D gene. This CDR3 region has 13 residues. V gave up 8 bases and J gave up 3 bases, with 11 bases separating them. CDR1 and CDR2 from the germline V gene are LNHNV and YYDKDF (reference sequence). CDR3 loop: CATSEVFGNTIYF. CDR3 nucleotides: TGTGCCACCTCAGAGGTATTTGGAAACACCATATATTTT.

The chain uses TRBV12-3 or TRBV12-4 and TRBJ1-1; 7 bases are shared with TRBD1. Trimming took 5 bases from V and 5 from J; bases not matched to a gene: 2. This CDR3 is 12 amino acids long. As DNA, the CDR3 is TGTGCCAGCAGTCCAGGGGGGACTGAAGCTTTCTTT. This codes for CASSPGGTEAFF.

This clone showed up just once. The J gene is TRBJ2-2, the V gene TRBV7-2; a weak D match, TRBD1 (6 bases). Germline V lookup: CDR1 SGHTA, CDR2 FQGNSA. The CDR3 covers 14 residues. The V end was cut by 2 bases, the J end by 6 bases, with 10 bases between. The CDR3 DNA reads as TGTGCCAGCAGCTTAAAGGGGGATGCCGGGGAGCTGTTTTTT. As protein: CASSLKGDAGELFF. The whole variable domain, filled in from reference TRBV7-2 and TRBJ2-2, reads GAGVSQSPSNKVTEKGKDVELRCDPISGHTALYWYRQSLGQGLEFLIYFQGNSAPDKSGLPSDRFSAERTGGSVSTLTIQRTQQEDSAVYLCASSLKGDAGELFFGEGSRLTVL.

The chain joins TRBV4-2 to TRBJ2-2, with TRBD2 identical over 8 bases. V shed 4 bases, J shed 2 bases, and the junction held 9 bases outside the gene matches. Germline loops: CDR1 LGHNA, CDR2 YNFKEQ. The CDR3 has 17 residues. The CDR3 sequence: CASSRGTRNHNTGELFF. The CDR3 DNA reads TGTGCCAGCAGCCGAGGGACTAGAAACCATAACACCGGGGAGCTGTTTTTT.

The rearrangement uses TRBV27 and TRBJ1-5; the match to TRBD1 covers 7 bases. J gave up 6 bases and V 0 bases, and 5 bases lay outside the gene matches. Germline CDR1 MNHEY, CDR2 SMNVEV (reference sequence). This CDR3 has 15 amino acids. CDR3 bases: TGTGCCAGCAGTTTATCAGGGGGCGCGGGTCAGCCCCAGCATTTT. It specifies CASSLSGGAGQPQHF.

The rearrangement uses TRBV10-2 and TRBJ1-1; TRBD1 might be the D (5 bases). Germline V gene sequence: CDR1 WSHSY, CDR2 SAAADI. The CDR3 totals 14 residues. The V and J ends lost 6 bases and 0 bases respectively, with 11 bases between them. The CDR3 reads CASRVTAVNTEAFF. The CDR3, as DNA: TGCGCCAGCAGGGTGACAGCCGTGAACACTGAAGCTTTCTTT.

The V gene is TRBV19, the J gene TRBJ1-1; D is ambiguous. Germline CDR1 is LNHDA and CDR2 is SQIVND (reference sequence). This CDR3 contains 16 residues. Trimming took off 7 bases at V and 1 base at J, with 19 bases between the two ends. CDR3 sequence (DNA): TGTGCCAGTACGCGCAACCTCCGCGGGGAGAACACTGAAGCTTTCTTT. Translation: CASTRNLRGENTEAFF. The variable domain in full, completed from reference TRBV19 and TRBJ1-1, reads DGGITQSPKYLFRKEGQNVTLSCEQNLNHDAMYWYRQDPGQGLRLIYYSQIVNDFQKGDIAEGYSVSREKKESFPLTVTSAQKNPTAFYLCASTRNLRGENTEAFFGQGTRLTVV.

This sequence joins TRBV4-3 and TRBJ2-1, with D perhaps TRBD2 (5 bases). The CDR3 length is 13 residues. The V end lost 0 bases, the J end lost 14 bases, and 14 bases lay between the germline ends. CDR1 and CDR2 (germline): LGHNA, YSLEER. CDR3 DNA: TGCGCCAGCAGCCAAGATGGATCCGGGGTGAAGTTCTTC. Translating it yields CASSQDGSGVKFF.

This clone was seen a few times. The chain couples TRBV12-3 or TRBV12-4 to TRBJ2-3; D is ambiguous. The CDR3 runs to 13 residues. Trimming stripped 2 bases from V and 6 bases from J, with 9 bases between. CDR3 bases: TGTGCCAGCAGTTTACAGGTCACGGATACGCAGTATTTT. The encoded protein is CASSLQVTDTQYF.

The V and J genes are TRBV2 and TRBJ1-1; TRBD1 matches at 7 bases. The germline CDR1 and CDR2 sequences are SNHLY and FYNNEI. The length of the CDR3 is 18 residues. The V gene end was trimmed by 0 bases and the J gene end by 5 bases; junction bases not matched to a gene: 15. CDR3: CASSEARGQNPGGTEAFF. DNA of the CDR3: TGTGCCAGCAGTGAAGCACGGGGACAGAACCCGGGGGGGACTGAAGCTTTCTTT.

A few counts support this clone. This chain links TRBV14 with TRBJ2-2, with 8 bases identical to TRBD1. The V segment lost 6 bases and the J segment 1 base; nucleotides outside the gene matches: 10. Germline assignment: CDR1 SGHDN and CDR2 FVKESK. CDR3 length equals 17 residues. Written as DNA, the CDR3 is TGTGCCAGCAGACCAAGCCTTGGGACAGGGAACACCGGGGAGCTGTTTTTT. Its protein product is CASRPSLGTGNTGELFF.

The chain is built from TRBV3-1 (or the pseudogene TRBV3-2) and TRBJ1-2; D is possibly TRBD1 (5 bases). Trimming shortened V by 1 base and J by 7 bases, and 13 bases separated the two germline ends. Germline assignment: CDR1 LGHDT and CDR2 YNNKEL (reference sequence). CDR3 length: 14 amino acids. CDR3: CASSQAGRGPGYTF. The CDR3 region has the DNA TGTGCCAGCAGCCAAGCCGGGAGGGGACCTGGCTACACCTTC.

This chain connects TRBV10-3 to TRBJ1-1; 8 positions agree with TRBD1. V lost 6 bases and J lost 4; bases outside the gene matches: 7. The CDR3 consists of 14 residues. The germline V gene encodes CDR1 ENHRY and CDR2 SYGVKD. The CDR3 loop reads CAIRSETGGTEAFF. In DNA form, the CDR3 reads TGTGCCATCAGGTCTGAAACAGGGGGCACTGAAGCTTTCTTT.

The sample holds one count of this clone. For the CDR3, the DNA is TGCAGCGTTGGGCACCGGGGAGGTATTGGCACTGAAGCTTTCTTT. Translation: CSVGHRGGIGTEAFF. J is TRBJ1-1 and V is TRBV29-1, with D hard to call. The V end was cut by 4 bases, the J end by 4 bases, with 19 bases between. The CDR3 totals 15 residues. Germline lookup yields CDR1 SQVTM and CDR2 ANQGSEA.

The gene calls are TRBV6-5 and TRBJ1-5, with 7 bases identical to TRBD1. This CDR3 spans 13 amino acids. From germline, CDR1 is MNHEY and CDR2 SVGAGI. After removal of 5 bases from V and 7 bases from J, the junction contained 5 bases not matched to a gene. The CDR3 sequence is CASSPDRVQPQHF. The CDR3 coding sequence is TGTGCCAGCAGTCCCGACAGGGTGCAGCCCCAGCATTTT.

The chain links TRBV7-2 to TRBJ2-5; maybe TRBD1 (6 bases). The V end lost 1 base, the J end lost 2 bases, and 14 bases lay between the germline ends. In germline, CDR1 is SGHTA, CDR2 FQGNSA. The CDR3 covers 16 residues. The CDR3 nucleotides read TGTGCCAGCAGCTTAGTTGGGGGCTTAGGACAAGAGACCCAGTACTTC. The encoded protein is CASSLVGGLGQETQYF.

V usage is TRBV5-8 and J usage is TRBJ1-5; D may be TRBD1 (5 bases). The V gene's germline CDR1 is SGHTS and CDR2 YDEGEE. V lost 5 bases, J lost 7 bases, and 16 bases lay in between. This CDR3 has 14 amino acids. In DNA, the CDR3 is TGTGCCAGCAGGTCCTCAGGGTTCTCACAGCCCCAGCATTTT. This translates into CASRSSGFSQPQHF.

This chain uses TRBV12-3 or TRBV12-4 with TRBJ1-5; the D gene is possibly TRBD1 (6 bases). Between the trimmed V and J ends, which lost 8 bases and 5 bases, there was a span of 13 bases. The CDR3 is 13 amino acids. The CDR3 is CASVGAVDQPQHF. CDR3 in DNA: TGTGCCAGCGTGGGGGCAGTGGATCAGCCCCAGCATTTT.

The chain employs TRBV11-2 and TRBJ1-1; 7 bases fit TRBD1. J was trimmed by 1 base and V by 7 bases; bases with no gene match: 9. The germline gives CDR1 SGHAT, CDR2 FQNNGV. There are 15 residues in the CDR3. CDR3 in amino acids: CASNIQGNTNTEAFF. The DNA of the CDR3 is TGTGCCAGCAACATACAGGGGAATACGAACACTGAAGCTTTCTTT.

The CDR3 nucleotides read TGTGCCAGCAGCCACGGTTTAACGCTGAACACTGAAGCTTTCTTT. It yields the protein CASSHGLTLNTEAFF. The rearrangement links TRBV7-2 to TRBJ1-1, with D uncertain. Trimming pared 5 bases from V and 0 bases from J, leaving 13 bases between. The CDR3 totals 15 residues. The germline CDR1 and CDR2 sequences are SGHTA and FQGNSA. Supplemented by reference TRBV7-2 and TRBJ1-1, the full variable domain reads GAGVSQSPSNKVTEKGKDVELRCDPISGHTALYWYRQSLGQGLEFLIYFQGNSAPDKSGLPSDRFSAERTGGSVSTLTIQRTQQEDSAVYLCASSHGLTLNTEAFFGQGTRLTVV.

The chain employs TRBV6-6 and TRBJ1-5; 10 nucleotides match TRBD1. This CDR3 is built from 15 residues. The germline V gene encodes CDR1 MNHNY and CDR2 SVGAGI (reference sequence). V lost 7 bases, J lost 3 bases, and 6 bases stayed unmatched. CDR3 loop: CASTRDRGTNQPQHF. The CDR3 DNA reads as TGTGCCAGCACTAGGGACAGGGGCACCAATCAGCCCCAGCATTTT.